This TCR beta chain was captured in a study of post-analysis software for immune sequencing data. Background on the study: Relapsing-remitting, secondary progressive and progressive-relapsing multiple sclerosis courses were included.

Researchers reported that TCR beta cDNA libraries carried unique molecular identifiers. A population of about 0.95 to 11 million T cells gave rise to roughly 490,000 cDNA molecules. TCRdb re-called the PCR reads with MiXCR, one entry per CDR3 protein. This sample has about 540,000 distinct CDR3 sequences, with around 31% found just once. To note about this clonotype: Its antigen is not known.

There are 15 residues in the CDR3. V was clipped by 6 bases and J by 0 bases, with 9 bases between them. Looked up from germline, CDR1 is SGHTA and CDR2 is FQGNSA. Points from the study as a whole: A significant reduction in normalized Chao1 diversity was observed in multiple sclerosis patients versus controls. F measure clustering grouped samples strongly by preparation batch. Patients carried roughly 5 TRBV segments more frequently than controls did, and TRBV5-6, TRBV5-1 and TRBV20-1 were among them.

V is TRBV7-2 and J is TRBJ2-6; possibly TRBD1 or TRBD2 for D (5 bases each). The sequencing sample was made of blood. The TCR sequence derives from a girl aged 2 to 17 with multiple sclerosis. CDR3 nucleotide sequence: TGTGCCAGCAGTCCAGGGAGCTCTGGGGCCAACGTCCTGACTTTC. Its protein is CASSPGSSGANVLTF.